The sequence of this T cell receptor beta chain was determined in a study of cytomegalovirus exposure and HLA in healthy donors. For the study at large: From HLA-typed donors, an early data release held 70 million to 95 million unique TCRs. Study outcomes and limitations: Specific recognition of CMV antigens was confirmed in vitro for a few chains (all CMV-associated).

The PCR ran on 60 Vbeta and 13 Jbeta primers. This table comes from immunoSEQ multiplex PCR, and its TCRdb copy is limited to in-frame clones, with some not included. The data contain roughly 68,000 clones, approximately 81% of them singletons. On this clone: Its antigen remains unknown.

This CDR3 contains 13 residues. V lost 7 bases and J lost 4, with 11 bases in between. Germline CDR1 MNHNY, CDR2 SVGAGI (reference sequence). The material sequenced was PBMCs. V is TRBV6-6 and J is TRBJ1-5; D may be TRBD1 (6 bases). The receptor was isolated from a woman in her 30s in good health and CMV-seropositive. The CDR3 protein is CASTRQVNQPQHF. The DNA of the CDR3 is TGTGCCAGCACCCGACAGGTAAATCAGCCCCAGCATTTT.